Below, 11 T cell receptor beta chains from the same sample are listed, as sequenced in a study of blood T cell repertoires in COVID-19. This table comes from immunoSEQ multiplex PCR, and its TCRdb copy is limited to in-frame clones, with some not included. Of approximately 50,000 clones in the sample, about nine tenths were seen once. The sample was peripheral blood. These TCRs come from a man aged 45-65 years with active COVID-19.

The rearrangement links TRBV28 to TRBJ2-3; TRBD2 aligns across 11 bases. The CDR3 sequence is 17 residues long. Germline CDR1 and CDR2: MDHEN and SYDVKM. J was trimmed by 3 bases and V by 4 bases; bases with no gene match: 9. CDR3 nucleotides: TGTGCCAGCAGTTCTTGGCAACTAGCGGGAGAGACAGATACGCAGTATTTT. It yields the protein CASSSWQLAGETDTQYF.

This clone was recorded only once. This chain links TRBV30 with TRBJ2-1, with 13 bases identical to TRBD2. CDR1 and CDR2 from the germline V gene are GTSNPN and SVGIG (reference sequence). The CDR3 covers 15 residues. The V and J ends lost 3 bases and 7 bases, in that order; junction bases with no gene match: 6. This CDR3 reads CAWRGLAGVGNEQFF. The CDR3 nucleotides are TGTGCCTGGAGAGGACTAGCGGGAGTGGGAAATGAGCAGTTCTTC.

In its sample, this clone is medium-sized. This chain uses TRBV4-2 with TRBJ1-3; 8 bases agree with TRBD1. The CDR3 runs to 16 residues. Germline V gene sequence: CDR1 LGHNA, CDR2 YNFKEQ. V shed 5 bases and J 3 bases; nucleotides not matched to a gene: 9. The CDR3 DNA sequence: TGTGCCAGCAGCACCACGAGTGGGACAGGTGGAAACACCATATATTTT. Encoded protein: CASSTTSGTGGNTIYF.

This sequence joins TRBV28 and TRBJ2-3; D is undetermined. The germline V and J ends were trimmed by 7 bases and 0 bases, with 8 bases remaining between them. The CDR3 consists of 13 residues. Per the germline V gene, CDR1 is MDHEN and CDR2 is SYDVKM. The CDR3 nucleotides read TGTGCCAGCAAGAGTTCGAGCACAGATACGCAGTATTTT. As protein: CASKSSSTDTQYF.

J is TRBJ2-7 and V is TRBV20-1, with D perhaps TRBD1 (7 bases). V lost 5 bases and J lost 6, with 14 bases in between. Germline CDR1 is DFQATT and CDR2 is SNEGSKA (reference sequence). CDR3 length: 12 residues. The CDR3 bases are TGCAGTGCTGGTGCAGGGGGGCCCGAGCAGTACTTC. Protein sequence: CSAGAGGPEQYF.

On this clone itself: Different DNA sequences within this sample yield the same CDR3. This chain joins TRBV2 and TRBJ2-1, with TRBD1 identical over 9 bases. The CDR3 runs to 15 residues. V lost 4 bases and J lost 4; bases outside the gene matches: 5. The germline V gene has CDR1 SNHLY and CDR2 FYNNEI. The CDR3 nucleotides are TGTGCCAGCAGTGCCGGGACAGGGTCTTACAATGAGCAGTTCTTC. Translating gives CASSAGTGSYNEQFF.

Only a few counts were recorded for this clone. This rearrangement joins TRBV5-4 to TRBJ2-2; 7 positions match TRBD1. The V gene end was trimmed by 4 bases and the J gene end by 1 base; junction bases not matched to a gene: 4. The CDR3 length is 15 residues. Per germline, CDR1 SGHNT and CDR2 YYREEE (reference sequence). The CDR3 DNA reads TGTGCCAGCAGCATTGGACAGGAGAACACCGGGGAGCTGTTTTTT. Translation gives CASSIGQENTGELFF.

A note on this clone: The junction departs from germline at one end; a sequencing error may be responsible. The J gene is TRBJ1-1, the V gene TRBV5-4; TRBD1 matches at 7 bases. Germline V gene sequence: CDR1 SGHNT, CDR2 YYREEE (reference sequence). The CDR3 covers 16 residues. The CDR3 coding sequence is TGTGCCAGCCGCTTTAAACAGGGGAGCATGAACACTGAAGCTTTCTTT. It is translated as CASRFKQGSMNTEAFF.

V is TRBV10-2 and J is TRBJ2-7; TRBD2 might be the D (6 bases). Germline V gives CDR1 WSHSY, CDR2 SAAADI. The CDR3 is 13 amino acids. Trimming left V 4 bases short and J 6 bases short, with 13 bases between. In nucleotides, the CDR3 is TGCGCCAGCAGTGTTCAGGAGGGAGTCGAGCAGTACTTC. Translated, it gives CASSVQEGVEQYF.

The table lists this clone with a few counts. CDR3 protein: CASSFREVRPSTGELFF. As DNA, the CDR3 is TGTGCCAGCTCATTCAGAGAAGTTCGCCCTAGCACCGGGGAGCTGTTTTTT. The V gene is TRBV18, the J gene TRBJ2-2; no clear D gene. The V end lost 5 bases, the J end lost 4 bases, and 20 bases lay between the germline ends. CDR3 length equals 17 residues. Germline V gene lookup returns CDR1 KGHSH and CDR2 LQKENI.

This chain joins TRBV30 and TRBJ1-1, with 8 bases fitting TRBD1. CDR3 size: 11 residues. Germline lookup yields CDR1 GTSNPN and CDR2 SVGIG (reference sequence). V lost 5 bases and J lost 8; bases outside the gene matches: 4. The CDR3 DNA is TGTGCCTGGGGGACAGGTACAGAAGCTTTCTTT. This gives the protein CAWGTGTEAFF.